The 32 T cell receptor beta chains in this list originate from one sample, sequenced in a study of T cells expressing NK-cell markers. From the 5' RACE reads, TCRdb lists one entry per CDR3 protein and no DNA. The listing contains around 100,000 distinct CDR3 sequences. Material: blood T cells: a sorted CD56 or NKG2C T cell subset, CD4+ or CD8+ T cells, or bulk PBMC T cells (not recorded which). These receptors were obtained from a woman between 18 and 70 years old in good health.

CDR3 protein: CASSLSQSIYNEQFF. This chain links TRBV7-6 with TRBJ2-1. Germline values: CDR1 SGHVS, CDR2 FNYEAQ. The CDR3 extends over 15 amino acids.

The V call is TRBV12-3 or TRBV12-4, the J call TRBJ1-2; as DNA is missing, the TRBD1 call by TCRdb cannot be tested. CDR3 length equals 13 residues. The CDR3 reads CASSQGFNYGYTF.

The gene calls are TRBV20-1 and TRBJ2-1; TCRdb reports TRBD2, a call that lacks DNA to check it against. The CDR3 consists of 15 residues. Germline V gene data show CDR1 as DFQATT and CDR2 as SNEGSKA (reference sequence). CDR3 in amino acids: CSAVNLAGGINEQFF.

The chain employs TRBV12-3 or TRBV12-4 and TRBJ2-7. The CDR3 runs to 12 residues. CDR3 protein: CASGSGLREQYF.

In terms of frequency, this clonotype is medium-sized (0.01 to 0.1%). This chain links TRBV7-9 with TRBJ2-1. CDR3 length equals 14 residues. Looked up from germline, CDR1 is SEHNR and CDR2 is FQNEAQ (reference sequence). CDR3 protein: CASSLLVGNNEQFF. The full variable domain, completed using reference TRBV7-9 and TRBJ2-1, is DTGVSQNPRHKITKRGQNVTFRCDPISEHNRLYWYRQTLGQGPEFLTYFQNEAQLEKSRLLSDRFSAERPKGSFSTLEIQRTEQGDSAMYLCASSLLVGNNEQFFGPGTRLTVL.

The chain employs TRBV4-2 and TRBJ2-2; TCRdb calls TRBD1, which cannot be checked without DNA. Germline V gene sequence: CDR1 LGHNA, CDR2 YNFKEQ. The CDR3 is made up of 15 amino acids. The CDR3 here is CASSQETGVPGELFF.

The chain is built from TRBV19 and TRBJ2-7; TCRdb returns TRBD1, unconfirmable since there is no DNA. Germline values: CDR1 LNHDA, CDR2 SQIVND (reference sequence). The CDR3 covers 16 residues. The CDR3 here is CASTNTEAGPLYEQYF.

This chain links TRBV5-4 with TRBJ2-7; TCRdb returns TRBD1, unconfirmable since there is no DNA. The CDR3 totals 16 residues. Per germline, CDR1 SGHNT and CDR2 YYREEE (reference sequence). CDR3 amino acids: CASSRGAEQSSYEQYF.

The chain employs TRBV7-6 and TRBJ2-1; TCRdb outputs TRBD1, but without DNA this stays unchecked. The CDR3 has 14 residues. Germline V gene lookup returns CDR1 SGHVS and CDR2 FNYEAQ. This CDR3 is CASSRDRSYNEQFF.

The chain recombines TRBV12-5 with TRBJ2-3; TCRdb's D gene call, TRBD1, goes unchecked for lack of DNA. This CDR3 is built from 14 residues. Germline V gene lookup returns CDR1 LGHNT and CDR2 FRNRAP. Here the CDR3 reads CASGLLGVTDTQYF.

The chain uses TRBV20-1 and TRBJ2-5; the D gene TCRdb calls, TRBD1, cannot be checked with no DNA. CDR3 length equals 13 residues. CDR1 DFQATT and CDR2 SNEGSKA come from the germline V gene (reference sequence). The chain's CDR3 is CSATYRAQETQYF.

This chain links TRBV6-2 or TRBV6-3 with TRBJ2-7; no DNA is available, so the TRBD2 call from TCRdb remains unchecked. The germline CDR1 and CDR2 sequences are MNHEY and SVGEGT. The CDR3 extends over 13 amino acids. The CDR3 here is CASSLAETYEQYF.

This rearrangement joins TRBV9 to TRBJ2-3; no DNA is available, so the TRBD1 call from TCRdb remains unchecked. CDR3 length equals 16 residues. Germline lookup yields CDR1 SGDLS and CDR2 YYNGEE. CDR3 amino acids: CASSAGRGEPTDTQYF.

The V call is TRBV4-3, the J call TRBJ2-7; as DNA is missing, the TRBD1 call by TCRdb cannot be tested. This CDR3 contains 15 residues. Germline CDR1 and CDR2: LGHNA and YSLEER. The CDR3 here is CASSQEQDFSYEQYF.

This chain's CDR3 is CASSSLTGGAGTEAFF. The chain employs TRBV7-6 and TRBJ1-1; TCRdb indicates TRBD1, and absent DNA this call remains unverified. Germline CDR1 is SGHVS and CDR2 is FNYEAQ. The CDR3 spans 16 residues.

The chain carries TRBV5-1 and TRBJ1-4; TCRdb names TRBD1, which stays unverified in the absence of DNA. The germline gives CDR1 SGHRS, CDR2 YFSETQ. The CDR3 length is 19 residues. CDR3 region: CASSQDGTDTIPPNEKLFF. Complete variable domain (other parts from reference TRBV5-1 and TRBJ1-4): KAGVTQTPRYLIKTRGQQVTLSCSPISGHRSVSWYQQTPGQGLQFLFEYFSETQRNKGNFPGRFSGRQFSNSRSEMNVSTLELGDSALYLCASSQDGTDTIPPNEKLFFGSGTQLSVL.

This CDR3 is CASGDSGANVLTF. This sequence joins TRBV10-3 and TRBJ2-6. There are 13 residues in the CDR3. Germline V lookup: CDR1 ENHRY, CDR2 SYGVKD.

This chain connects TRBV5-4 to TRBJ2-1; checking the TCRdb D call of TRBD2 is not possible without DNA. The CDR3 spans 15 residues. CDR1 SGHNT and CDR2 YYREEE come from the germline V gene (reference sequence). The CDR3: CASSSGAGEGNEQFF.

The CDR3 reads CASSPHPESTYEQYF. The chain recombines TRBV27 with TRBJ2-7. This CDR3 has 15 amino acids. Germline CDR1 MNHEY, CDR2 SMNVEV (reference sequence).

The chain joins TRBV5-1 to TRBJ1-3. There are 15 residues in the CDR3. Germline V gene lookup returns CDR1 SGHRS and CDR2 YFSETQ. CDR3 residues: CASSMDSGSGNTIYF.

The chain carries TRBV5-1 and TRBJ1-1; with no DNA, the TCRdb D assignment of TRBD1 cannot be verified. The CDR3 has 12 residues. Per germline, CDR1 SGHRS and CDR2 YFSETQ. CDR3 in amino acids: CASSQYPGEAFF.

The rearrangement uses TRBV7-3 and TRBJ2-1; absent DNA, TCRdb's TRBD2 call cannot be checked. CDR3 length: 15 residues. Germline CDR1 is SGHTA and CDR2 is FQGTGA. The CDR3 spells CASSPLAGPYNEQFF.

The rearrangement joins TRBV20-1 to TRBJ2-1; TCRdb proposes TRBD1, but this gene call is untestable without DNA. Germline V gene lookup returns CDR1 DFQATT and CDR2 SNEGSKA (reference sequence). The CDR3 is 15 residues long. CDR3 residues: CSARDGQGATDEQFF.

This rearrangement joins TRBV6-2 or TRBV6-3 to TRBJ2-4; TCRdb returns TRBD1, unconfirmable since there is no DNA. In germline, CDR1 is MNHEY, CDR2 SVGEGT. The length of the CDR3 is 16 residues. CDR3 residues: CASSKTGTGVWDIQYF.

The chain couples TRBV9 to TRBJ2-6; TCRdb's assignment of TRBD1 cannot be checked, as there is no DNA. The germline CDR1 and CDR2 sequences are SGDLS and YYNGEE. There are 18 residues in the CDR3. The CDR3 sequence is CASSAHEGVISGANVLTF.

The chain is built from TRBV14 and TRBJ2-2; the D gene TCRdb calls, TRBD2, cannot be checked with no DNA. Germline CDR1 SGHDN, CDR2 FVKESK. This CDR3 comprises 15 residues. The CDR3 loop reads CASSPWDYITGELFF.

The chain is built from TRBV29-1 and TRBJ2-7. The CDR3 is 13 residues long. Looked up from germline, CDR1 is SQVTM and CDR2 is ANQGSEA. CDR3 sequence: CSVVSESFDEQYF.

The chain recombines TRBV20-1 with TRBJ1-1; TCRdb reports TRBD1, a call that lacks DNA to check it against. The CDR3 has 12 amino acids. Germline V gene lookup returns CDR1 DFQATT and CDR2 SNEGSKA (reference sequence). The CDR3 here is CSARQGLTEAFF.

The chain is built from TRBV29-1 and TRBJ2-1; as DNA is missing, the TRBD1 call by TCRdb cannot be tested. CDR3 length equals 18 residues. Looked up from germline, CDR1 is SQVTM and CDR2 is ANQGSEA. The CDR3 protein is CSTKGHSDGTIRPLEQFF.

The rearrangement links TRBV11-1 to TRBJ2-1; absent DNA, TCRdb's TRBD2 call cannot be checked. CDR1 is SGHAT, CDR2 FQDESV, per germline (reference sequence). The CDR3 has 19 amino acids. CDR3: CASSFVGQPSGRALNEQFF.

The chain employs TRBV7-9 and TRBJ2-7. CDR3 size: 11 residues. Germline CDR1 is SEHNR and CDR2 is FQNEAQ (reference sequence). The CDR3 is CASSLGTQQYF.

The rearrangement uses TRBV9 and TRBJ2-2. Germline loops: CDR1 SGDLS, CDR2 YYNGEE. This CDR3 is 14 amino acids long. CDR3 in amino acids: CASSVDRVSGELFF.